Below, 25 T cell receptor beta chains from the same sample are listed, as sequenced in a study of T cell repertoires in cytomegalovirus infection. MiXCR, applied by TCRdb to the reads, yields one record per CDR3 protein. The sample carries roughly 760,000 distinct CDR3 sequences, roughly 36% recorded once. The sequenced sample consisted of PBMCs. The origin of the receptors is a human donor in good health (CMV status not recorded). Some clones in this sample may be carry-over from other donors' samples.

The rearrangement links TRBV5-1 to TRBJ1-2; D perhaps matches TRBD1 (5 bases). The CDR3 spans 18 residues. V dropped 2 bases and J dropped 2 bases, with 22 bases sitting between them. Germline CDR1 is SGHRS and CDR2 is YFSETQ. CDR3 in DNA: TGCGCCAGCAGCTTCCTAAGTTGGACAACCACGAGAAACTATGGCTACACCTTC. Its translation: CASSFLSWTTTRNYGYTF.

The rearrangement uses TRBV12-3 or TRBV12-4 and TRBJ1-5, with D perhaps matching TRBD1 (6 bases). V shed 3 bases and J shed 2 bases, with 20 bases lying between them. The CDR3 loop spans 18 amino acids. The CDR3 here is CASSFLPRGQERNQPQHF. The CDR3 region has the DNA TGTGCCAGCAGTTTCCTCCCCCGGGGGCAGGAACGCAATCAGCCCCAGCATTTT.

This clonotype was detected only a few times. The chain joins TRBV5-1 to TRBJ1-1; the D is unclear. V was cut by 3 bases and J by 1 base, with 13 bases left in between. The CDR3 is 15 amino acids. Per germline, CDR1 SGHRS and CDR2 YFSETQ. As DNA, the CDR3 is TGCGCCAGCAGCTCGAGCCTCGGGAGGAACACTGAAGCTTTCTTT. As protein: CASSSSLGRNTEAFF.

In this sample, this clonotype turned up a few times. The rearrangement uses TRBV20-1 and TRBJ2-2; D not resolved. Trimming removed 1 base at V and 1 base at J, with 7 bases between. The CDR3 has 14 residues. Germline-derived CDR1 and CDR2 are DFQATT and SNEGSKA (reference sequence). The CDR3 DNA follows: TGCAGTGCTAGAGTAGGCGGGAACACCGGGGAGCTGTTTTTT. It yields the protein CSARVGGNTGELFF.

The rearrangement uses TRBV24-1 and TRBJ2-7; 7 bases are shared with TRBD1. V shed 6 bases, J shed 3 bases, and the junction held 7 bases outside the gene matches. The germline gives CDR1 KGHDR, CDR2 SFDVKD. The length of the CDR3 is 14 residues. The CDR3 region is CATSQTGASYEQYF. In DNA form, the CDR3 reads TGTGCCACCAGTCAAACAGGGGCCAGCTACGAGCAGTACTTC.

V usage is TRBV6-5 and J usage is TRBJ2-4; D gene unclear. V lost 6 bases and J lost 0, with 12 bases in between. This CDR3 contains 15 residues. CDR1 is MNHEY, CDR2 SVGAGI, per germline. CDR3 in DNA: TGTGCCAGCAGCCAAAAACGGGCAGCCAAAAACATTCAGTACTTC. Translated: CASSQKRAAKNIQYF.

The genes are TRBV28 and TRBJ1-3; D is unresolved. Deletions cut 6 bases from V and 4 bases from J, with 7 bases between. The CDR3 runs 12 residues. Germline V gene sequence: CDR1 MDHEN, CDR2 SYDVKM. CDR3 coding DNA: TGTGCCAGCAGCCGCGTCGGAAACACCATATATTTT. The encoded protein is CASSRVGNTIYF.

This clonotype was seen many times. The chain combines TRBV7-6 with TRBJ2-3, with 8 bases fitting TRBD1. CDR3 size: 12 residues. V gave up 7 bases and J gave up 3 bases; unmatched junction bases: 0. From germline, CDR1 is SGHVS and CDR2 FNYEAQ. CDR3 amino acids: CASNRGTDTQYF. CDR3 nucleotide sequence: TGTGCCAGCAACAGGGGGACAGATACGCAGTATTTT.

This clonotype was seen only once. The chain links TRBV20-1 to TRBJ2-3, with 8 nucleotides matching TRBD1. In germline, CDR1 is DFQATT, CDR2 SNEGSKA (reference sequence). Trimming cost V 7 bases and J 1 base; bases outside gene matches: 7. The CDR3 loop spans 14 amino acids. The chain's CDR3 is CSVSGQAGTDTQYF. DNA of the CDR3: TGCAGTGTGTCGGGACAGGCGGGCACAGATACGCAGTATTTT.

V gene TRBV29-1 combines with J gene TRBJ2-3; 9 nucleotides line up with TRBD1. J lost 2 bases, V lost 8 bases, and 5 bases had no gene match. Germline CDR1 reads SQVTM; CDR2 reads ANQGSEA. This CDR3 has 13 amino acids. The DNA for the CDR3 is TGCAGCTCAGGGACAGGGCCCACAGATACGCAGTATTTT. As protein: CSSGTGPTDTQYF.

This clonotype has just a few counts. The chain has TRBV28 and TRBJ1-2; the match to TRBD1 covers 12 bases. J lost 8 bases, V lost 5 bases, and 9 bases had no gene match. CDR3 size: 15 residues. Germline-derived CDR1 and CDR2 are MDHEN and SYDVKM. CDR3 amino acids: CASSLSSGTGGGYTF. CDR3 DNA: TGTGCCAGCAGTCTCAGCTCCGGGACAGGGGGCGGCTACACCTTC.

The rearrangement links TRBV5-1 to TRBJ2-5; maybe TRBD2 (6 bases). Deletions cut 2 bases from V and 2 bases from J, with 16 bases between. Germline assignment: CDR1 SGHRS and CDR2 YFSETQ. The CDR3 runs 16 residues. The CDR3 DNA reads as TGCGCCAGCAGCTTCGATCCGGGAGCCATACAAGAGACCCAGTACTTC. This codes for CASSFDPGAIQETQYF.

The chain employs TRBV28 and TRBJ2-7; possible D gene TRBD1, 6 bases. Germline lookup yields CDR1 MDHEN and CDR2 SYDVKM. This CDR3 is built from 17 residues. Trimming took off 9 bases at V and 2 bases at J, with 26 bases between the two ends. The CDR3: CARKVVGFSGQTYEQYF. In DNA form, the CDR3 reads TGTGCCAGAAAAGTTGTCGGTTTCTCTGGACAGACCTACGAGCAGTACTTC.

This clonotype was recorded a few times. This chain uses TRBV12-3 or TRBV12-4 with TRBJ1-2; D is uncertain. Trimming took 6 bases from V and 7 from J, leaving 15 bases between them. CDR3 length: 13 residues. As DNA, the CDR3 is TGTGCCAGCAGGCTGGGGAGGGAGTCTGGCTACACCTTC. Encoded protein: CASRLGRESGYTF.

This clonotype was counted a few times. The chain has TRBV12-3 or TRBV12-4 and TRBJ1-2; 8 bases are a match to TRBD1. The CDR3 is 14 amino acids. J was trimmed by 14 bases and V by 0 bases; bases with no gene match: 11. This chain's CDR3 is CASSLARGQARSTF. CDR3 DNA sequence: TGTGCCAGCAGTTTAGCGCGGGGACAGGCACGTTCAACCTTC.

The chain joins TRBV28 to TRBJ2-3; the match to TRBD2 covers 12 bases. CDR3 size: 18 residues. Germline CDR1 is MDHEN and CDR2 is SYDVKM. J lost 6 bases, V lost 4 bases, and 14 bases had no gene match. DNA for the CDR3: TGTGCCAGCAGTTCCCGGACTAGCGGGGTCCTCCCCCCGGATACGCAGTATTTT. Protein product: CASSSRTSGVLPPDTQYF.

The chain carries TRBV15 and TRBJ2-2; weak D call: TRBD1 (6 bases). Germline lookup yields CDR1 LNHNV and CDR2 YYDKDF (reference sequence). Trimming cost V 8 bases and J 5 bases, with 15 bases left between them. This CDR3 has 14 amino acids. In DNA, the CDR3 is TGTGCCACCCGGCGGACAGCTGTAACCGGGGAGCTGTTTTTT. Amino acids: CATRRTAVTGELFF.

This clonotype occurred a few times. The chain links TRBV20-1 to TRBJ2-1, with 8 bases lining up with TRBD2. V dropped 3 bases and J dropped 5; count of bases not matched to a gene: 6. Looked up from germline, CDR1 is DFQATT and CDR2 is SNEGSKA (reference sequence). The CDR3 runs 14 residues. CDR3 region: CSASMREAHNEQFF. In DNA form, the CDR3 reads TGCAGTGCTAGTATGCGGGAGGCCCACAATGAGCAGTTCTTC.

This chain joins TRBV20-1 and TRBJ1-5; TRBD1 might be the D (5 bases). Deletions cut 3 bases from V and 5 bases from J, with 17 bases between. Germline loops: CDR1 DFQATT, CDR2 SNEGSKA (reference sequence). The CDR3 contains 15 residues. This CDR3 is CSASWLAGRDQPQHF. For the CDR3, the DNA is TGCAGTGCTAGTTGGTTGGCAGGGAGGGATCAGCCCCAGCATTTT.

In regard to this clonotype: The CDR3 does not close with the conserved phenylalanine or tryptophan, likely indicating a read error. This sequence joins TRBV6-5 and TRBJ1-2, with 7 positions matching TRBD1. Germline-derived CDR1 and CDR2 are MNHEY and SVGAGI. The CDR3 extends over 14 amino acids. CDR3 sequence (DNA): TGTGCCAGCAGTTACGCCGACAGGGACTACGGCTACACCTTA. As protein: CASSYADRDYGYTL.

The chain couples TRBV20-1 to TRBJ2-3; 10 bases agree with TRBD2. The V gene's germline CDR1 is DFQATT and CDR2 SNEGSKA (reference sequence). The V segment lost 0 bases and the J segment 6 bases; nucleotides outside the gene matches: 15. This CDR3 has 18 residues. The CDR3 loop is CSARDFPDSGGARDTQYF. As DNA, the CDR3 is TGCAGTGCTAGAGATTTCCCCGACAGCGGGGGGGCCAGGGATACGCAGTATTTT.

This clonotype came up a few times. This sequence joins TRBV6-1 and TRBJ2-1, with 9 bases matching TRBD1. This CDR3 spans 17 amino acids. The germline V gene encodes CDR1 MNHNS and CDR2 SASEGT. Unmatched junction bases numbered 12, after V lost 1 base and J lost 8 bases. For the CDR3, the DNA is TGTGCCAGCAGTGAAGGGGTATGGGCACAGGGGGCCGATGAGCAGTTCTTC. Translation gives CASSEGVWAQGADEQFF.

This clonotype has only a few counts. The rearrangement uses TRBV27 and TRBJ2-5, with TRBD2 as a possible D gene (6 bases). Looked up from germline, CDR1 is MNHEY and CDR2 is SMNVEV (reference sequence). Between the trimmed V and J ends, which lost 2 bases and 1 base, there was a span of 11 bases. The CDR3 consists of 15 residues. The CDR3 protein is CASSLLGGSQETQYF. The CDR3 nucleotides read TGTGCCAGCAGTTTACTGGGGGGATCCCAAGAGACCCAGTACTTC.

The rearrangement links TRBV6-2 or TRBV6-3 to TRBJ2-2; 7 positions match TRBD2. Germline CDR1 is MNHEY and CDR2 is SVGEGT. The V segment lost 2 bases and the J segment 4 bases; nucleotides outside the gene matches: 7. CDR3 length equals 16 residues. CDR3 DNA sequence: TGTGCCAGCAGTTACGGGCTAGCGGCCTTCACCGGGGAGCTGTTTTTT. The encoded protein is CASSYGLAAFTGELFF.

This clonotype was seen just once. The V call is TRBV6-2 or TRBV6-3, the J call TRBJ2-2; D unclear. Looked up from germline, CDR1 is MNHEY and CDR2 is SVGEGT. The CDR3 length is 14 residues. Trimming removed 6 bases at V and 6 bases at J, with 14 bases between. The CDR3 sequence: CASSHTVSAGELFF. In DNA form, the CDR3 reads TGTGCCAGCAGCCATACAGTGAGTGCCGGGGAGCTGTTTTTT.